What follows are 9 T cell receptor beta chains derived from one specimen sequenced in a study of PD-1 blockade in classical Hodgkin lymphoma. Time point in this sample: cycle 4 day 1 (C4D1), after six to seven weeks of nivolumab. Every patient experienced relapse after autologous stem cell transplantation, and brentuximab vedotin exposure varied. Generated by immunoSEQ multiplex PCR, the TCRdb table keeps only in-frame clones and is missing some. In the table there are approximately 100,000 clones, 83% of which are singletons. The specimen comprised peripheral blood mononuclear cells (PBMCs), sampled before the fourth cycle of nivolumab. All receptors derive from a human donor with classical Hodgkin lymphoma.

This chain uses TRBV12-5 with TRBJ2-5; D might be TRBD2 (6 bases). The V and J ends lost 8 bases and 4 bases respectively, with 14 bases between them. CDR1 is LGHNT and CDR2 is FRNRAP in the germline V gene. The CDR3 contains 13 residues. The CDR3 DNA sequence: TGTGCTAGTCAACTGGGACTTAGAGAGACCCAGTACTTC. Its protein is CASQLGLRETQYF.

This chain joins TRBV27 and TRBJ1-1; no clear D gene. This CDR3 comprises 14 residues. CDR1 and CDR2 from the germline V gene are MNHEY and SMNVEV (reference sequence). V lost 3 bases, J lost 2 bases, and 10 bases lay in between. DNA of the CDR3: TGTGCCAGCAGTTTTGGGCAGCCAAACACTGAAGCTTTCTTT. Translating gives CASSFGQPNTEAFF.

Worth noting for this clone: Other nucleotide sequences from this sample produce the same CDR3. The genes are TRBV7-3 and TRBJ2-1; tentatively, D is TRBD2 (6 bases). The CDR3 has 14 amino acids. Germline V gene sequence: CDR1 SGHTA, CDR2 FQGTGA. Trimming cost V 5 bases and J 4 bases, with 12 bases left between them. The CDR3 nucleotides are TGTGCCAGCAGCCTTTCTGGGACTTACAATGAGCAGTTCTTC. It translates to CASSLSGTYNEQFF. Full variable domain (remainder filled in from reference TRBV7-3 and TRBJ2-1): GAGVSQTPSNKVTEKGKYVELRCDPISGHTALYWYRQSLGQGPEFLIYFQGTGAADDSGLPNDRFFAVRPEGSVSTLKIQRTERGDSAVYLCASSLSGTYNEQFFGPGTRLTVL.

In this sample, this clone turned up once. V usage is TRBV6-4 and J usage is TRBJ2-2; D may be TRBD1 (5 bases). CDR3 size: 14 residues. CDR1 and CDR2 (germline): MRHNA, SNTAGT. Trimming shortened V by 6 bases and J by 5 bases, and 13 bases separated the two germline ends. Here the CDR3 reads CASRPMTATGELFF. The CDR3 DNA is TGTGCCAGCAGACCTATGACAGCGACCGGGGAGCTGTTTTTT.

The V gene is TRBV6-1, the J gene TRBJ2-5; D is undetermined. The CDR3 is 13 amino acids. CDR1 is MNHNS, CDR2 SASEGT, per germline. V lost 7 bases, J lost 5 bases, and 14 bases lay in between. The CDR3 region is CASTFRITETQYF. The CDR3 DNA reads as TGTGCCAGCACGTTCCGGATTACGGAGACCCAGTACTTC.

The gene calls are TRBV15 and TRBJ2-7; TRBD1 matches 11 bases. Unmatched junction bases numbered 5, after V lost 3 bases and J lost 4 bases. Germline V gene lookup returns CDR1 LNHNV and CDR2 YYDKDF (reference sequence). This CDR3 comprises 15 residues. DNA of the CDR3: TGTGCCACCAGCAGCCGGACAGGGGGCACATACGAGCAGTACTTC. It specifies CATSSRTGGTYEQYF.

The V call is TRBV27, the J call TRBJ2-7; 7 bases align to TRBD2. This CDR3 has 16 residues. Germline assignment: CDR1 MNHEY and CDR2 SMNVEV (reference sequence). V was pared by 7 bases and J by 4 bases, with 16 bases of the junction left unmatched. This CDR3 reads CASTPLGGEGLYEQYF. In DNA form, the CDR3 reads TGTGCCAGCACCCCTCTGGGAGGGGAGGGCCTATACGAGCAGTACTTC.

The chain joins TRBV28 to TRBJ1-1, with 9 nucleotides matching TRBD1. There are 19 residues in the CDR3. Germline V gene lookup returns CDR1 MDHEN and CDR2 SYDVKM. V trimming: 3 bases; J trimming: 4 bases; junction bases outside the gene matches: 18. The CDR3 sequence is CASSFNRAGTGILSTEAFF. CDR3 bases: TGTGCCAGCAGTTTTAATCGGGCCGGGACAGGGATTTTGAGCACTGAAGCTTTCTTT. The full variable domain, rest sourced from reference TRBV28 and TRBJ1-1, is DVKVTQSSRYLVKRTGEKVFLECVQDMDHENMFWYRQDPGLGLRLIYFSYDVKMKEKGDIPEGYSVSREKKERFSLILESASTNQTSMYLCASSFNRAGTGILSTEAFFGQGTRLTVV.

CDR3 amino acids: CAISRGGTDTQYF. CDR3 bases: TGTGCCATTAGCCGCGGGGGCACAGATACGCAGTATTTT. This chain joins TRBV10-3 and TRBJ2-3, with a tentative D call TRBD2 (6 bases). The CDR3 is 13 amino acids. Germline CDR1 ENHRY, CDR2 SYGVKD. V was shortened by 9 bases and J by 1 base, with 11 bases between the two germline ends.